Listed here are 17 T cell receptor beta chains from one sample, sequenced in a study of vaccination and CD4 T cells after COVID-19. The treatment here: approximately 9-day PBMC culture with coronavirus spike peptide pools or control peptides (ViraFEST assay). Once obtained from cultured CD4+ T cells, the DNA was sequenced using the Oncomine TCR Beta short-read assay. Each CDR3 protein gets one entry after TCRdb re-called the PCR reads with MiXCR. The table lists 4,100 or so distinct CDR3 sequences, less than 55% of them singletons. No antigen has been identified for these receptors. The specimen was CD4+ T cells from blood, cultured in vitro. These receptor sequences come from a human donor who had recovered from COVID-19.

The chain recombines TRBV18 with TRBJ1-2; D perhaps matches TRBD1 (5 bases). Germline CDR1 and CDR2: KGHSH and LQKENI. V gave up 1 base and J gave up 3 bases, with 12 bases separating them. This CDR3 is built from 15 residues. For the CDR3, the DNA is TGTGCCAGCTCACCACGCTGGGGGGAAGACTATGGCTACACCTTC. It yields the protein CASSPRWGEDYGYTF.

V is TRBV20-1 and J is TRBJ1-5, with 7 nucleotides matching TRBD1. The CDR3 runs 15 residues. Germline-derived CDR1 and CDR2 are DFQATT and SNEGSKA (reference sequence). The J segment lost 7 bases and the V segment lost 3 bases, leaving 12 bases of the junction unmatched. CDR3 sequence: CSASPPTGTGQPQHF. DNA of the CDR3: TGCAGTGCTAGCCCCCCGACAGGGACGGGGCAGCCCCAGCATTTT.

CDR3 DNA: TGTGCCAGCAGCTTATCGATGGGGGACAGGACACCCGGGGAGCTGTTTTTT. Its translation: CASSLSMGDRTPGELFF. V and J are TRBV7-3 and TRBJ2-2, with TRBD1 matching over 8 bases. The trim removed 2 bases at V and 6 bases at J, leaving 11 bases unmatched. The germline gives CDR1 SGHTA, CDR2 FQGTGA. The CDR3 runs to 17 residues.

The genes are TRBV4-1 and TRBJ1-3; unclear D gene. V lost 1 base, J lost 3 bases, and 16 bases lay in between. Germline loops: CDR1 MGHRA, CDR2 YSYEKL. This CDR3 is 17 amino acids long. CDR3 in amino acids: CASSQVRSGSYGNTIYF. CDR3 sequence (DNA): TGCGCCAGCAGCCAAGTCAGAAGTGGCAGCTATGGAAACACCATATATTTT.

This clonotype showed up just a few times. V gene TRBV11-3 combines with J gene TRBJ1-1; D gene unclear. Per the germline V gene, CDR1 is SGHNT and CDR2 is YENEEA. This CDR3 is 15 amino acids long. The V gene lost 3 bases and the J gene lost 1 base, with 12 bases spanning the gap. This chain's CDR3 is CASSLFGRRNTEAFF. The DNA of the CDR3 is TGTGCCAGCAGCTTGTTCGGGAGGCGGAACACTGAAGCTTTCTTT. Full variable domain (missing parts from reference TRBV11-3 and TRBJ1-1): EAGVVQSPRYKIIEKKQPVAFWCNPISGHNTLYWYLQNLGQGPELLIRYENEEAVDDSQLPKDRFSAERLKGVDSTLKIQPAELGDSAVYLCASSLFGRRNTEAFFGQGTRLTVV.

Comment on this clonotype: A junction boundary mismatches the germline segment, possibly from a read error. The gene calls are TRBV7-9 and TRBJ1-6; maybe TRBD1 (6 bases). Germline V CDR1 and CDR2: SEHNR, FQNEAQ (reference sequence). This CDR3 comprises 13 residues. The CDR3: CASSLAEGTPFHF. The CDR3 nucleotides read TGTGCCAGCAGCTTAGCGGAAGGGACACCCTTCCACTTT.

This chain joins TRBV7-6 and TRBJ2-3; a weak D match, TRBD1 (6 bases). V lost 4 bases and J lost 0, with 11 bases in between. The CDR3 is 15 amino acids. Germline loops: CDR1 SGHVS, CDR2 FNYEAQ. The CDR3 DNA is TGTGCCAGCAGCTCCACAGGGAGCAGCACAGATACGCAGTATTTT. Translated: CASSSTGSSTDTQYF.

The gene calls are TRBV12-3 or TRBV12-4 and TRBJ2-7, with unresolved D. The V end lost 3 bases, the J end lost 3 bases, and 9 bases lay between the germline ends. CDR3 length: 13 amino acids. The chain's CDR3 is CASSLESNYEQYF. The DNA of the CDR3 is TGTGCCAGCAGTTTGGAGAGTAACTACGAGCAGTACTTC.

This chain joins TRBV2 and TRBJ2-7, with TRBD2 as a possible D gene (6 bases). The V and J ends lost 8 bases and 9 bases respectively, with 14 bases between them. This CDR3 comprises 11 residues. Germline loops: CDR1 SNHLY, CDR2 FYNNEI. The CDR3 DNA reads TGTGCCAGCTGGGGGAGGAGAGGGCAGTACTTC. Its translation is CASWGRRGQYF.

This clonotype was seen a handful of times. The gene calls are TRBV20-1 and TRBJ2-4, with D unresolved. Trimming took 6 bases from V and 4 from J, leaving 16 bases between them. This CDR3 comprises 14 residues. Looked up from germline, CDR1 is DFQATT and CDR2 is SNEGSKA (reference sequence). The DNA for the CDR3 is TGCAGTGCCTCAAGTTCCCCGCCAAAAAACATTCAGTACTTC. Translating it yields CSASSSPPKNIQYF.

This clonotype was counted between two and nine times. The chain employs TRBV7-2 and TRBJ2-2; D is possibly TRBD1 (6 bases). This CDR3 has 14 residues. Trimming took off 6 bases at V and 1 base at J, with 9 bases between the two ends. Germline V gene data show CDR1 as SGHTA and CDR2 as FQGNSA. The CDR3 loop reads CASSLDRNTGELFF. As DNA, the CDR3 is TGTGCCAGCAGTCTGGACAGGAACACCGGGGAGCTGTTTTTT.

In DNA, the CDR3 is TGTGCCAGCAGCCGTACGGGCGCAGCTGAAGAGACCCAGTACTTC. Amino acid sequence: CASSRTGAAEETQYF. The chain recombines TRBV7-3 with TRBJ2-5, with no clear D. Germline V gene sequence: CDR1 SGHTA, CDR2 FQGTGA. The CDR3 sequence is 15 residues long. V lost 5 bases, J lost 3 bases, and 16 bases lay in between.

This clonotype showed up just a few times. The genes are TRBV24-1 and TRBJ2-1; 16 nucleotides line up with TRBD2. The CDR3 loop spans 22 amino acids. V shed 5 bases, J shed 0 bases, and the junction held 15 bases outside the gene matches. The germline CDR1 and CDR2 sequences are KGHDR and SFDVKD. This chain's CDR3 is CATSAGRGLAGGWKSSYNEQFF. The CDR3 bases are TGTGCCACCAGTGCCGGAAGGGGACTAGCGGGAGGGTGGAAGAGCTCCTACAATGAGCAGTTCTTC.

This clonotype was detected a few times. The rearrangement joins TRBV24-1 to TRBJ1-1, with D possibly being TRBD1 (5 bases). Germline V gene sequence: CDR1 KGHDR, CDR2 SFDVKD. V dropped 4 bases and J dropped 1 base, with 12 bases sitting between them. The CDR3 totals 15 residues. The CDR3 DNA reads TGTGCCACCAGTGACCCGGGGAGGGGGAACACTGAAGCTTTCTTT. Translation gives CATSDPGRGNTEAFF.

The table lists this clonotype with a few counts. The chain combines TRBV20-1 with TRBJ1-4; D gene uncertain. V was shortened by 2 bases and J by 8 bases, with 12 bases between the two germline ends. The CDR3 runs to 13 residues. Germline V gene sequence: CDR1 DFQATT, CDR2 SNEGSKA (reference sequence). CDR3: CSARSPLGEKLFF. CDR3 coding DNA: TGCAGTGCTAGATCTCCCCTGGGGGAAAAACTGTTTTTT.

V is TRBV7-6 and J is TRBJ2-3; 8 bases fit TRBD2. Unmatched junction bases numbered 10, after V lost 5 bases and J lost 0 bases. The CDR3 length is 17 residues. Germline values: CDR1 SGHVS, CDR2 FNYEAQ. DNA for the CDR3: TGTGCCAGCAGCCGAGGGGCGGCTAGCGGGAGCACAGATACGCAGTATTTT. It is translated as CASSRGAASGSTDTQYF.

A single count supports this clonotype. J is TRBJ1-1 and V is TRBV4-1; D gene uncertain. CDR1 is MGHRA, CDR2 YSYEKL, per germline. The CDR3 runs to 15 residues. The V end was cut by 1 base, the J end by 2 bases, with 11 bases between. Here the CDR3 DNA reads TGCGCCAGCAGCCAAGTGCTACAGACCAACACTGAAGCTTTCTTT. Translation: CASSQVLQTNTEAFF.